This T cell receptor beta chain was sequenced in a study of graft-versus-host responses after intestinal transplantation. Using immunoSEQ multiplex PCR, the repertoire was profiled, and TCRdb retains in-frame clones only, with some absent. The data show about 150,000 clones, roughly 91% seen once. This clone was detected once. The antigen is undetermined. Material: unstimulated CD4+ T cells sorted from spleen or lymph node cells, obtained before intestinal transplant. The origin of this receptor is a human donor who received an intestinal transplant.

The CDR3 nucleotides are TGTGCCAGCTCACCAAAGGGGGAAATGAACACTGAAGCTTTCTTT. It codes for CASSPKGEMNTEAFF. The rearrangement uses TRBV18 and TRBJ1-1; tentative D call: TRBD1 (6 bases). Trimming shortened V by 2 bases and J by 0 bases, and 10 bases separated the two germline ends. This CDR3 is built from 15 residues. The germline V gene encodes CDR1 KGHSH and CDR2 LQKENI.